This is a list of T cell receptor beta chains from one sample in a study of beta chain features in type 1 diabetes. The method was immunoSEQ multiplex PCR; TCRdb's version includes in-frame clones alone and lacks a portion of them. The data show nearly 700,000 clones, 10% to 15% seen once. Material for sequencing was naive CD4+ T cells from blood. The receptor set was obtained from a man between 18 and 29 years old with type 1 diabetes. Each CDR3 is given with its conserved first and last residue. The D gene is left open where the match is weak. Part of the rows lack a size; the others show once, few, many or a class for expanded clones.

TRBJ1-1	TRBV29-1	-	-	CSVVYTTAHPNTEAFF	TGCAGCGTCGTCTATACGACAGCGCATCCGAACACTGAAGCTTTCTTT
TRBJ2-2	TRBV4-1	TRBD1	-	CASINTGTGYTGELFF	TGCGCCAGCATCAATACCGGGACAGGGTACACCGGGGAGCTGTTTTTT
TRBJ2-5	TRBV29-1	TRBD2	few	CSVEARLAGGRYF	TGCAGCGTTGAAGCTAGACTAGCGGGGGGGAGGTACTTC
TRBJ2-1	TRBV9	TRBD2	-	CASSVAGGSYNEQFF	TGTGCCAGCAGCGTAGCCGGGGGGAGCTACAATGAGCAGTTCTTC
TRBJ2-5	TRBV11-3	-	few	CASSPEWETQYF	TGTGCCAGCAGCCCAGAGTGGGAGACCCAGTACTTC
TRBJ1-2	TRBV29-1	-	few	CSVERDNLYTF	TGCAGCGTTGAGAGAGACAACCTTTACACCTTC
TRBJ1-2	TRBV7-9	-	-	CASSEGGTGIVYGYTF	TGTGCCAGCAGCGAAGGGGGTACAGGGATTGTCTATGGCTACACCTTC
TRBJ2-7	TRBV29-1	TRBD1	-	CSVAGTAYEQYF	TGCAGCGTGGCCGGGACAGCCTACGAGCAGTACTTC
TRBJ2-7	TRBV29-1	-	-	CSVGWVTDEQYF	TGCAGCGTCGGTTGGGTTACGGACGAGCAGTACTTC
TRBJ2-6	TRBV19	-	few	CASSIAGTLQTGANVLTF	TGTGCCAGTAGTATTGCAGGGACCCTCCAAACTGGGGCCAACGTCCTGACTTTC
TRBJ2-7	TRBV21-1	-	-	CASSPGQGDDEQYF	TGTGCCAGCAGCCCCGGACAGGGGGACGACGAGCAGTACTTC
TRBJ2-7	TRBV6-6	-	few	CASSYEGHSPYEQYF	TGTGCCAGCAGTTACGAGGGACATTCTCCCTACGAGCAGTACTTC
TRBJ2-1	TRBV12-5	TRBD1	-	CASVPGQGSREQFF	TGTGCTAGTGTCCCGGGACAGGGGTCCCGCGAGCAGTTCTTC
TRBJ2-1	TRBV19	TRBD2	few	CASRWSSGTPSYNEQFF	TGTGCCAGTAGGTGGTCTAGCGGGACCCCCTCCTACAATGAGCAGTTCTTC
TRBJ1-2	TRBV11-3	-	few	CASSFNTPGGGYTF	TGTGCCAGCAGCTTCAACACTCCTGGCGGTGGCTACACCTTC
TRBJ1-6	TRBV19	-	few	CASRSGSNNSPLHF	TGTGCCAGTAGATCGGGCAGCAATAATTCACCCCTCCACTTT
TRBJ2-7	TRBV10-1	-	few	CASSESYMYEQYF	TGCGCCAGCAGTGAATCCTACATGTACGAGCAGTACTTC
TRBJ2-3	TRBV7-7	-	-	CASSLAPTGTDTQYF	TGTGCCAGCAGCTTAGCGCCAACAGGGACAGATACGCAGTATTTT
TRBJ2-5	TRBV30	-	few	CAWGRARGAQYF	TGTGCCTGGGGACGGGCCAGAGGGGCCCAGTACTTC
TRBJ2-3	TRBV28	TRBD1	few	CASSTPDRGPSDTQYF	TGTGCCAGCAGTACACCGGACAGGGGGCCATCAGATACGCAGTATTTT
TRBJ2-7	TRBV6-5	TRBD2	few	CASSLRRGGSYEQYF	TGTGCCAGCAGCCTACGGCGGGGGGGCTCCTACGAGCAGTACTTC
TRBJ1-2	TRBV28	-	few	CASSLWSTQTYGYTF	TGTGCCAGCAGTTTATGGAGCACCCAGACATATGGCTACACCTTC
TRBJ2-5	TRBV27	-	-	CASRPVGSETQYF	TGTGCCAGCAGGCCGGTGGGGTCGGAGACCCAGTACTTC
TRBJ2-5	TRBV15	TRBD2	-	CATSILAGNQETQYF	TGTGCCACCAGCATTTTAGCGGGGAACCAAGAGACCCAGTACTTC
TRBJ2-1	TRBV7-6	-	-	CASSLESGRHNEQFF	TGTGCCAGCAGCTTAGAATCGGGACGGCACAATGAGCAGTTCTTC
TRBJ2-2	TRBV2	-	-	CASSVQGKNTGELFF	TGTGCCAGCAGTGTTCAGGGGAAGAACACCGGGGAGCTGTTTTTT
TRBJ2-2	TRBV28	-	few	CASSLDSANTGELFF	TGTGCCAGCAGTTTGGATTCTGCGAACACCGGGGAGCTGTTTTTT
TRBJ1-6	TRBV5-1	-	-	CASSSGTPVSPLHF	TGCGCCAGCAGCTCGGGAACCCCTGTCTCACCCCTCCACTTT
TRBJ1-3	TRBV6-5	TRBD1	-	CAVTGGGNTIYF	TGTGCCGTTACAGGGGGAGGAAACACCATATATTTT
TRBJ1-2	TRBV10-3	TRBD1	-	CAISAGDSGYTF	TGTGCCATCAGTGCAGGGGACAGTGGCTACACCTTC
TRBJ2-7	TRBV7-2	-	few	CASTPWVASSSYEQYF	TGTGCCAGCACCCCGTGGGTGGCTAGCAGCTCCTACGAGCAGTACTTC
TRBJ1-1	TRBV19	TRBD1	-	CASAPRDRNTEAFF	TGTGCCAGTGCGCCCCGGGACAGGAACACTGAAGCTTTCTTT
TRBJ2-7	TRBV7-9	-	few	CASSTQPGDHEQYF	TGTGCCAGCAGCACCCAGCCAGGGGATCACGAGCAGTACTTC
TRBJ1-3	TRBV25-1	-	-	CASSVQGTGNTIYF	TGTGCCAGCAGTGTCCAGGGGACCGGAAACACCATATATTTT
TRBJ1-5	TRBV7-2	-	-	CASSLQGNNQPQHF	TGTGCCAGCAGCTTACAGGGAAACAATCAGCCCCAGCATTTT
TRBJ2-7	TRBV6-5	-	-	CASSYLSRHNEQYF	TGTGCCAGCAGTTACCTTTCTAGGCATAACGAGCAGTACTTC
TRBJ1-6	TRBV9	-	few	CASSMPPGGSPLHF	TGTGCCAGCAGCATGCCACCTGGTGGCTCACCCCTCCACTTT
TRBJ2-7	TRBV9	-	-	CASSVATGGAYEQYF	TGTGCCAGCAGCGTAGCTACGGGGGGCGCGTACGAGCAGTACTTC
TRBJ2-2	TRBV7-9	-	few	CASSLAWEDSSTGELFF	TGTGCCAGCAGCTTAGCCTGGGAGGATTCGAGCACCGGGGAGCTGTTTTTT
TRBJ1-1	TRBV29-1	TRBD1	-	CSDTGTAGKAFF	TGCAGTGATACCGGGACAGCGGGAAAAGCTTTCTTT
TRBJ1-3	TRBV6-5	-	few	CASSYSQVSGNTIYF	TGTGCCAGCAGTTACTCACAGGTCTCTGGAAACACCATATATTTT
TRBJ1-2	TRBV5-6	-	-	CASSRKGYGYGYTF	TGTGCCAGCAGCCGGAAGGGGTATGGCTATGGCTACACCTTC
TRBJ2-7	TRBV4-1	-	few	CASSLAGNVGEQYF	TGCGCCAGCAGCCTGGCAGGGAATGTGGGGGAGCAGTACTTC
TRBJ1-2	TRBV10-3	-	few	CAISRTDQYGYTF	TGTGCCATCAGTCGGACGGACCAGTATGGCTACACCTTC
TRBJ1-1	TRBV29-1	TRBD1	few	CSVSQGGTEAFF	TGCAGCGTTTCACAGGGGGGGACTGAAGCTTTCTTT
TRBJ2-1	TRBV30	-	-	CAWSVIAGSGHEQFF	TGTGCCTGGAGTGTAATTGCCGGGTCGGGGCATGAGCAGTTCTTC
TRBJ1-1	TRBV9	-	few	CASSPPPEGVIAEAFF	TGTGCCAGCAGCCCACCACCAGAAGGGGTGATCGCTGAAGCTTTCTTT
TRBJ1-2	TRBV6-4	-	-	CASSEVPVSRGYTF	TGTGCCAGCAGTGAAGTACCCGTCTCTAGAGGCTACACCTTC
TRBJ2-7	TRBV9	-	-	CASSVSTGQMVLGSTYEQYF	TGTGCCAGCAGCGTTTCCACAGGGCAAATGGTTCTAGGTTCTACCTACGAGCAGTACTTC
TRBJ1-6	TRBV5-1	TRBD1	-	CASSETGSNSPLHF	TGCGCCAGCAGCGAGACAGGGAGCAATTCACCCCTCCACTTT
TRBJ1-1	TRBV27	-	few	CASSLGTVNTEAFF	TGTGCCAGCAGTTTGGGGACGGTGAACACTGAAGCTTTCTTT
TRBJ1-1	TRBV11-1	-	few	CASSSGRGNTEAFF	TGTGCCAGCAGCTCCGGCAGGGGGAACACTGAAGCTTTCTTT
TRBJ2-1	TRBV29-1	TRBD1	-	CSVTGTGGAYNEQFF	TGCAGCGTGACCGGGACAGGGGGGGCCTACAATGAGCAGTTCTTC
TRBJ1-2	TRBV2	-	few	CASIPTVSNYGYTF	TGTGCCAGCATCCCGACAGTCTCTAACTATGGCTACACCTTC
TRBJ1-5	TRBV2	TRBD1	few	CASSDQGDVQPQHF	TGTGCCAGCAGTGATCAGGGGGATGTTCAGCCCCAGCATTTT